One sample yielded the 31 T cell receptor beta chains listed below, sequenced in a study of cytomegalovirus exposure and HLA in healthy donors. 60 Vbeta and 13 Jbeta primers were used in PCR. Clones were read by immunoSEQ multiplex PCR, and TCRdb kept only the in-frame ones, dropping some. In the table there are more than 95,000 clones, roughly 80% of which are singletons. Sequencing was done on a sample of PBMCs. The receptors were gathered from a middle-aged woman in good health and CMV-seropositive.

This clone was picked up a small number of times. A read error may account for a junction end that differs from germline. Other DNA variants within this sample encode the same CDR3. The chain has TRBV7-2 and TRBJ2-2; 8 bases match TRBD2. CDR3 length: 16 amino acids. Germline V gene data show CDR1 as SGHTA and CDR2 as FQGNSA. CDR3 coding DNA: TGCGCCAGCAGCCCGGGACTAGGAGCGAACACCGGGGAGCTGTTTTTT. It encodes CASSPGLGANTGELFF.

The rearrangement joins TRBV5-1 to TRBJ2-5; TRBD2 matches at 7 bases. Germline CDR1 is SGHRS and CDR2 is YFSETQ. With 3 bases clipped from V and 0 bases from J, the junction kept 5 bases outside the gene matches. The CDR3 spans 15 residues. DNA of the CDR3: TGCGCCAGCAGCTGGAGCGGGACCAACCAAGAGACCCAGTACTTC. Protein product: CASSWSGTNQETQYF. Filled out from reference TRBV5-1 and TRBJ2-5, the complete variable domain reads KAGVTQTPRYLIKTRGQQVTLSCSPISGHRSVSWYQQTPGQGLQFLFEYFSETQRNKGNFPGRFSGRQFSNSRSEMNVSTLELGDSALYLCASSWSGTNQETQYFGPGTRLLVL.

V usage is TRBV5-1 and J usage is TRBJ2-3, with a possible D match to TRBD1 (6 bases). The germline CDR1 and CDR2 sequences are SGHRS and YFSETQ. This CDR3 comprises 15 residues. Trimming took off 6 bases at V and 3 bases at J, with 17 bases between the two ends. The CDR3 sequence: CASNRRGARTDTQYF. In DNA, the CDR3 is TGCGCCAGCAACCGCAGGGGCGCGCGGACAGATACGCAGTATTTT.

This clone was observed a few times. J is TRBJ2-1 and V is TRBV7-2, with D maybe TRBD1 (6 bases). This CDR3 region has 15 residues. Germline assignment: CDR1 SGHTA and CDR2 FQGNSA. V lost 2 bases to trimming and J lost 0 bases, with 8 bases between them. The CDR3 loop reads CASSLLGGSYNEQFF. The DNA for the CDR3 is TGTGCCAGCAGCTTACTAGGGGGCTCCTACAATGAGCAGTTCTTC.

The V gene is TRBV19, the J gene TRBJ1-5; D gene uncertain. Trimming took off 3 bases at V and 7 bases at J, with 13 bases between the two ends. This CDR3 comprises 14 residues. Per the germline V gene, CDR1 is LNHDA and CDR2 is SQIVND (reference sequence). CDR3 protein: CASSMGLWRQPQHF. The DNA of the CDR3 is TGTGCCAGTAGTATGGGTTTATGGCGGCAGCCCCAGCATTTT.

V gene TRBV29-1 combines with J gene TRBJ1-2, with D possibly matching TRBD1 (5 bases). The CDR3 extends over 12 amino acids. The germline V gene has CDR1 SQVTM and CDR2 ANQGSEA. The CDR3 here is CSILGHSEVYTF. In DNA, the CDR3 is TGCAGTATCCTAGGACACTCAGAGGTCTACACCTTC.

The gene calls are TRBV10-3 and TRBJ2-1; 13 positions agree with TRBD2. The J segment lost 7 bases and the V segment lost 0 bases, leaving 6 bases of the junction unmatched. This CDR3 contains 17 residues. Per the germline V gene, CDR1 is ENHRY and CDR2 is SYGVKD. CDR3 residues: CAISESAGTSGVNEQFF. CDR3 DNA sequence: TGTGCCATCAGTGAGTCTGCGGGGACTAGCGGGGTAAATGAGCAGTTCTTC.

In DNA form, the CDR3 reads TGTGCCAGCTCACGGACAGGGAGCAATGAGCAGTTCTTC. Translation gives CASSRTGSNEQFF. This chain connects TRBV18 to TRBJ2-1, with TRBD1 matching over 8 bases. The CDR3 sequence is 13 residues long. Germline V gene sequence: CDR1 KGHSH, CDR2 LQKENI. The trim removed 4 bases at V and 6 bases at J, leaving 2 bases unmatched. Looking up the rest from reference TRBV18 and TRBJ2-1 gives the full variable domain: NAGVMQNPRHLVRRRGQEARLRCSPMKGHSHVYWYRQLPEEGLKFMVYLQKENIIDESGMPKERFSAEFPKEGPSILRIQQVVRGDSAAYFCASSRTGSNEQFFGPGTRLTVL.

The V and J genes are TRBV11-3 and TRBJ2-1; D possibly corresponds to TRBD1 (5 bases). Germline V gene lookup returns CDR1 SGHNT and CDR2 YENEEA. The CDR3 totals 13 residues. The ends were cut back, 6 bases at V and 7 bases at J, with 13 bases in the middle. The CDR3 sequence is CASSLGARNEQFF. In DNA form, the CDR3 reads TGTGCCAGCAGTCTAGGGGCTCGAAATGAGCAGTTCTTC.

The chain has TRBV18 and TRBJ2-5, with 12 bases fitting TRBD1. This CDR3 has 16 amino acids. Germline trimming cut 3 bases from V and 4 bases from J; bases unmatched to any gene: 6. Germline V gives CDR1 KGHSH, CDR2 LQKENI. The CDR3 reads CASSPPGQGARETQYF. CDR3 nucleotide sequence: TGTGCCAGCTCACCGCCGGGACAGGGGGCGAGAGAGACCCAGTACTTC.

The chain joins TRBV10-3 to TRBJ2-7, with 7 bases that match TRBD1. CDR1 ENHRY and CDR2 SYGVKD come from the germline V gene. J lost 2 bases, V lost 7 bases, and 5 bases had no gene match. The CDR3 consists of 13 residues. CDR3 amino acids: CAIKGQETYEQYF. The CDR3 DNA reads TGTGCCATCAAAGGACAGGAGACCTACGAGCAGTACTTC.

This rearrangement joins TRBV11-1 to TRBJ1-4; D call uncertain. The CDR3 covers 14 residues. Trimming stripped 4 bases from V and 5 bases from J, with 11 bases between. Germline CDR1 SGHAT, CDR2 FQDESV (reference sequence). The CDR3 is CASSSYETNEKLFF. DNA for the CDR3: TGTGCCAGCAGCTCGTATGAGACAAATGAAAAACTGTTTTTT.

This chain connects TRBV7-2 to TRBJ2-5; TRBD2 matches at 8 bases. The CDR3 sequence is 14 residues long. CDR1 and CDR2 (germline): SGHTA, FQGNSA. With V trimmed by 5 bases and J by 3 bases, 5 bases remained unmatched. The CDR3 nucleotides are TGTGCCAGCAGCCGCGGGGGGACGGAAGAGACCCAGTACTTC. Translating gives CASSRGGTEETQYF.

CDR3 sequence (DNA): TGTGCCAGCTGCAATCCAGGGACTTACTCCTACGAGCAGTACTTC. Translation gives CASCNPGTYSYEQYF. V and J are TRBV28 and TRBJ2-7, with TRBD2 as a possible D gene (6 bases). Trimming pared 8 bases from V and 0 bases from J, leaving 17 bases between. The germline V gene encodes CDR1 MDHEN and CDR2 SYDVKM. This CDR3 has 15 amino acids.

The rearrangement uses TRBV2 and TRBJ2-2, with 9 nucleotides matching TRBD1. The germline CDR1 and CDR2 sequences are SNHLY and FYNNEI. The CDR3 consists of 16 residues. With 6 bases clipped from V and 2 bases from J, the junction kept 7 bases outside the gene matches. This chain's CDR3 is CASRTTGGPNTGELFF. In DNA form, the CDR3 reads TGTGCCAGCAGAACCACAGGGGGCCCTAACACCGGGGAGCTGTTTTTT.

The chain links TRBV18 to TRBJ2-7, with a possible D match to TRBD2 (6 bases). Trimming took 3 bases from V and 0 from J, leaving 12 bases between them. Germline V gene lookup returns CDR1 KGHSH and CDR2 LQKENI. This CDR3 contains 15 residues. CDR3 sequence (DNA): TGTGCCAGCTCACCTTATAGCGGAAGCTCCTACGAGCAGTACTTC. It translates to CASSPYSGSSYEQYF.

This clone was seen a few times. The CDR3 DNA sequence: TGTGCCAGTAAGAGGGACAGAACAACTAATGAAAAACTGTTTTTT. Residues: CASKRDRTTNEKLFF. This chain connects TRBV19 to TRBJ1-4, with 7 bases identical to TRBD1. The V gene end was trimmed by 7 bases and the J gene end by 0 bases; junction bases not matched to a gene: 5. The CDR3 sequence is 15 residues long. From germline, CDR1 is LNHDA and CDR2 SQIVND (reference sequence).

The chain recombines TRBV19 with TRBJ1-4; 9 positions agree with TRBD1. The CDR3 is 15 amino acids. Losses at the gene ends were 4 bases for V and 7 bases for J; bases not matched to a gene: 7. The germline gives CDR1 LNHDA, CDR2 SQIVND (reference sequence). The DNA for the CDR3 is TGTGCCAGTAGTAAGACCGGGACAGGGACTGAAAAACTGTTTTTT. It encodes CASSKTGTGTEKLFF.

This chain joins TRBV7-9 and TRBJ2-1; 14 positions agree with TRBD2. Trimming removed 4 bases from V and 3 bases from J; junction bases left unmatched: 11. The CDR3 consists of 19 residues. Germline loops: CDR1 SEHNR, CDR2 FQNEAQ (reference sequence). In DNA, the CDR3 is TGTGCCAGCAGCTCAAAGACTAGCGGGGGGGCCCCCTACTACAATGAGCAGTTCTTC. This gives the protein CASSSKTSGGAPYYNEQFF.

CDR3 amino acids: CASSFSDRGTYEQYF. The CDR3 DNA reads as TGTGCCAGCAGTTTCTCGGACAGGGGGACCTACGAGCAGTACTTC. This chain links TRBV6-5 with TRBJ2-7; 10 bases map to TRBD1. Unmatched junction bases numbered 5, after V lost 4 bases and J lost 2 bases. This CDR3 comprises 15 residues. Germline assignment: CDR1 MNHEY and CDR2 SVGAGI.

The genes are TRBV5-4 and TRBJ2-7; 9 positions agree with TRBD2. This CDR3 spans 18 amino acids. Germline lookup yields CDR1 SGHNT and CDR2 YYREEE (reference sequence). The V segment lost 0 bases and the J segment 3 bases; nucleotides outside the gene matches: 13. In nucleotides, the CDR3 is TGTGCCAGCAGCTTGGCCGCGTGGCGGGAGGGCCCTTACTACGAGCAGTACTTC. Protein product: CASSLAAWREGPYYEQYF.

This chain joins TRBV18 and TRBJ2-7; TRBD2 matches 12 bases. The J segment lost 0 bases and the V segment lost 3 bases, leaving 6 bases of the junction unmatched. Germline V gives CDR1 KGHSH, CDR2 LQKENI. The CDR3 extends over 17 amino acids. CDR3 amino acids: CASSPGLAGTSSYEQYF. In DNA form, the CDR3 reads TGTGCCAGCTCACCCGGACTAGCGGGGACAAGCTCCTACGAGCAGTACTTC.

The CDR3 bases are TGCGCCAGCAGCCCCCCGGTGAGGGCCGAAGATACGCAGTATTTT. Encoded protein: CASSPPVRAEDTQYF. This chain uses TRBV4-1 with TRBJ2-3; D possibly corresponds to TRBD2 (5 bases). CDR1 is MGHRA and CDR2 is YSYEKL in the germline V gene. The CDR3 consists of 15 residues. Trimming cost V 4 bases and J 5 bases, with 16 bases left between them.

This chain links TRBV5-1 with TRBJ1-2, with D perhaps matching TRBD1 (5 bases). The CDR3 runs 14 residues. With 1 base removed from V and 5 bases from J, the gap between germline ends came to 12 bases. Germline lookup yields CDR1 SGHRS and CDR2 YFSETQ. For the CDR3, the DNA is TGCGCCAGCAGCTTGCAGGAGGGGAGGTATGGCTACACCTTC. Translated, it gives CASSLQEGRYGYTF. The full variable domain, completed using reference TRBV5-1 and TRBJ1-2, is KAGVTQTPRYLIKTRGQQVTLSCSPISGHRSVSWYQQTPGQGLQFLFEYFSETQRNKGNFPGRFSGRQFSNSRSEMNVSTLELGDSALYLCASSLQEGRYGYTFGSGTRLTVV.

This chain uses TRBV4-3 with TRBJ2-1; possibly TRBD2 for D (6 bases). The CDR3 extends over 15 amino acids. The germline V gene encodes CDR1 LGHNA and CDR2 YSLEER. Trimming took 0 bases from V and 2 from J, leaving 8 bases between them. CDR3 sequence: CASSQEGGAYNEQFF. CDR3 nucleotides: TGCGCCAGCAGCCAAGAAGGCGGGGCCTACAATGAGCAGTTCTTC.

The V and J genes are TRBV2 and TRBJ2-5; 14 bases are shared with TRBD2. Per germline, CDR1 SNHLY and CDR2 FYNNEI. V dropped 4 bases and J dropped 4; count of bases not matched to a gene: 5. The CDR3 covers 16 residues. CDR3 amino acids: CASSGRTSGGRETQYF. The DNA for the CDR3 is TGTGCCAGCAGTGGTAGGACTAGCGGGGGGCGAGAGACCCAGTACTTC.

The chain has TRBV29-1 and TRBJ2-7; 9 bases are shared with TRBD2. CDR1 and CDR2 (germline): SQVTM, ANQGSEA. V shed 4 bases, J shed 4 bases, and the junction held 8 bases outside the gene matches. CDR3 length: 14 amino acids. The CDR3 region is CSVAGASGVYEQYF. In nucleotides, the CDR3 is TGCAGCGTTGCCGGGGCTAGCGGGGTTTACGAGCAGTACTTC.

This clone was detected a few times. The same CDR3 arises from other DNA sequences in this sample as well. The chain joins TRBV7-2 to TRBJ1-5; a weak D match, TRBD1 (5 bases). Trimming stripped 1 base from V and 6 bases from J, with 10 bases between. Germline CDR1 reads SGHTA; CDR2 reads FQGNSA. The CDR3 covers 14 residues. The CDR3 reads CASSLGGFGQPQHF. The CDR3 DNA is TGTGCCAGCAGCTTAGGGGGCTTTGGTCAGCCCCAGCATTTT.

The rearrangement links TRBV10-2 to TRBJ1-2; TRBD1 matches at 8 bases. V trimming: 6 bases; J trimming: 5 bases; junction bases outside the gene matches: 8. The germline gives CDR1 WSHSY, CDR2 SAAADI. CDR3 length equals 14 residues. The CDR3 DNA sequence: TGCGCCAGCAGGAATTCCGGGACAGGTTATGGCTACACCTTC. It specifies CASRNSGTGYGYTF.

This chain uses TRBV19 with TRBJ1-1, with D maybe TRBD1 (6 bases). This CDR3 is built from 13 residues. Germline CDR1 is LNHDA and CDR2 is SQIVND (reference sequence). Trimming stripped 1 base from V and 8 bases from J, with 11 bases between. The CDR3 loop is CASSIGEGTEAFF. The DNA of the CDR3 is TGTGCCAGTAGTATAGGGGAGGGGACAGAAGCTTTCTTT.

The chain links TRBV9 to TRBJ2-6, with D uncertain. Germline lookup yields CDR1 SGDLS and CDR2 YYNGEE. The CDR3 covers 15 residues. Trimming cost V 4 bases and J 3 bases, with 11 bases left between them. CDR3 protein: CASSPYLGGANVLTF. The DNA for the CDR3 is TGTGCCAGCAGCCCCTATCTAGGTGGGGCCAACGTCCTGACTTTC.